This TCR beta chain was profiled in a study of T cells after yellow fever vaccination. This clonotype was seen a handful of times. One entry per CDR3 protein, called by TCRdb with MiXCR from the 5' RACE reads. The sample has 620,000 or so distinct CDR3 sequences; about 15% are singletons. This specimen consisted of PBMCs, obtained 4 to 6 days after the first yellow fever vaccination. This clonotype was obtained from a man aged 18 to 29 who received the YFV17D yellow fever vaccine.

The CDR3 bases are TGTGCCAGCAGCCAAGAAAGGACAGGGCTTAGTGGCTACACCTTC. Its protein is CASSQERTGLSGYTF. The rearrangement links TRBV4-2 to TRBJ1-2; 8 positions agree with TRBD1. The CDR3 has 15 residues. Germline V gives CDR1 LGHNA, CDR2 YNFKEQ. The trim removed 0 bases at V and 7 bases at J, leaving 7 bases unmatched.